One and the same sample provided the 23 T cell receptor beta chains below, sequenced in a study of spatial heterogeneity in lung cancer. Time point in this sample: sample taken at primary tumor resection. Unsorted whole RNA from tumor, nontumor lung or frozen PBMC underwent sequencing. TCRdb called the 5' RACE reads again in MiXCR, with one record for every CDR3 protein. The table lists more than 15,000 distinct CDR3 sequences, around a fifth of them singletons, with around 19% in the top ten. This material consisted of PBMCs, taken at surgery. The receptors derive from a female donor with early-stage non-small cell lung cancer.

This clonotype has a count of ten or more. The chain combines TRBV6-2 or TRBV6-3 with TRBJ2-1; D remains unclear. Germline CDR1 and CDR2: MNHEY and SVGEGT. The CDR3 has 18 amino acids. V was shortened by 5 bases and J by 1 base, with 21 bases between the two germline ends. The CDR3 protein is CASSQLLTRFGSYNEQFF. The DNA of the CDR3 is TGTGCCAGCAGTCAATTATTAACACGTTTTGGGTCCTACAATGAGCAGTTCTTC.

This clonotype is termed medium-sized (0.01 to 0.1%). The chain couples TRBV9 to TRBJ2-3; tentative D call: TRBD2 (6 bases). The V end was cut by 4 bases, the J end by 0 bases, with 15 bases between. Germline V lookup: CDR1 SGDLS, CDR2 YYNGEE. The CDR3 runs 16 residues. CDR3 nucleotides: TGTGCCAGCAGCCCCCAGTTAGGACTAAGCACAGATACGCAGTATTTT. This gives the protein CASSPQLGLSTDTQYF.

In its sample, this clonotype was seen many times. The CDR3 DNA follows: TGTGCCAGCAGTCCCGGTGAGGATAGATTTGGTGAGCAGTTCTTC. Translating it yields CASSPGEDRFGEQFF. The V gene is TRBV12-3 or TRBV12-4, the J gene TRBJ2-1; no clear D gene. V was clipped by 5 bases and J by 9 bases, with 20 bases between them. The length of the CDR3 is 15 residues.

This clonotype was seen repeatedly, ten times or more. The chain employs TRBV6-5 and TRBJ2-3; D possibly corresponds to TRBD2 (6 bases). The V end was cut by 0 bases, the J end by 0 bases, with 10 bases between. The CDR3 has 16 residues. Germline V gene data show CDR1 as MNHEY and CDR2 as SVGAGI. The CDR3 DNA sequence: TGTGCCAGCAGTTACTCGCTAGCGAGAAGCACAGATACGCAGTATTTT. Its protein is CASSYSLARSTDTQYF.

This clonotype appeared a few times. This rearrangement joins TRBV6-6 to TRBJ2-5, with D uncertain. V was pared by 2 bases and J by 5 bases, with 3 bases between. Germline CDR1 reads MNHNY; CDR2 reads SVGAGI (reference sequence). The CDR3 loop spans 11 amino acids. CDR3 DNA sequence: TGTGCCAGCAGTTACGGGGAGACCCAGTACTTC. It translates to CASSYGETQYF.

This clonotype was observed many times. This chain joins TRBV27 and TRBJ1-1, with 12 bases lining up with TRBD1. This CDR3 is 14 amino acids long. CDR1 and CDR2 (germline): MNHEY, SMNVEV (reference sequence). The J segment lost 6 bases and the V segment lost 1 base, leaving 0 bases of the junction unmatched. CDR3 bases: TGTGCCAGCAGTTTATGGGACAGGGGGCCTGAAGCTTTCTTT. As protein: CASSLWDRGPEAFF.

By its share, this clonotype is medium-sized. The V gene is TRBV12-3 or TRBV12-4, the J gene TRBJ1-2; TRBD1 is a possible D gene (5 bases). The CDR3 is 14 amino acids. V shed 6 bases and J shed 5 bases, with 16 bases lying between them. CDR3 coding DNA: TGTGCCAGCAGCAGGGCCATCCAGGGATATGGCTACACCTTC. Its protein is CASSRAIQGYGYTF.

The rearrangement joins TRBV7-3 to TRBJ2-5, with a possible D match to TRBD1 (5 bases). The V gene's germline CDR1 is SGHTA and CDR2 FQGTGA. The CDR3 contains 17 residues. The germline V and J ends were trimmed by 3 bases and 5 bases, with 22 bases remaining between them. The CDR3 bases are TGTGCCAGCAGCTTGTTCCCCCCTGGGGCGTCTGAGGAGACCCAGTACTTC. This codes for CASSLFPPGASEETQYF.

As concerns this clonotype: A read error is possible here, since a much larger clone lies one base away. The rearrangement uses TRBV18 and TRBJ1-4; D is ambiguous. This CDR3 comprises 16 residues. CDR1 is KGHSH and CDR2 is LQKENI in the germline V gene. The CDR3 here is CVSSPGGGRTNEKLFF. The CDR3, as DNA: TGTGTCAGCTCACCAGGAGGAGGGCGGACTAATGAAAAACTGTTTTTT.

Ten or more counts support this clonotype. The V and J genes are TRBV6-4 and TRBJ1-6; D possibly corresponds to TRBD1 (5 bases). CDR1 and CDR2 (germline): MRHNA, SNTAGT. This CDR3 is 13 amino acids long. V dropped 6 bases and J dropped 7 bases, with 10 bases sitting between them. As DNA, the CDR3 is TGTGCCAGCAGCAGGGCTCGGAATTCACCCCTCCACTTT. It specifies CASSRARNSPLHF.

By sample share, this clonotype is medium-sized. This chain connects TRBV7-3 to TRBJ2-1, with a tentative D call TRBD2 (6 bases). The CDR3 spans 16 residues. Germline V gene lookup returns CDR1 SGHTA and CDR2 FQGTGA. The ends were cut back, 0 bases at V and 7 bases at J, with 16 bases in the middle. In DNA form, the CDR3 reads TGTGCCAGCAGCTTAACAGGGAGGATCCTCGCTAATGAGCAGTTCTTC. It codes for CASSLTGRILANEQFF.

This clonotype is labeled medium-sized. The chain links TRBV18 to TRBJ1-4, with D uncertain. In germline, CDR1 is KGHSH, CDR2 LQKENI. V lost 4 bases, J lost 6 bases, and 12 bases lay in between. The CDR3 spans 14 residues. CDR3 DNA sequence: TGTGCCAGCTCACATACTTCCGGCGATGAAAAACTGTTTTTT. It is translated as CASSHTSGDEKLFF.

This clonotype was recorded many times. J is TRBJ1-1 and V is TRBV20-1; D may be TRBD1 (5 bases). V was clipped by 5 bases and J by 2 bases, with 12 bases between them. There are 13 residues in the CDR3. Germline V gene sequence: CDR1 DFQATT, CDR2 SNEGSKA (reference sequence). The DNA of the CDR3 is TGCAGTGCTGCGACAGATCCAAACACTGAAGCTTTCTTT. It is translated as CSAATDPNTEAFF.

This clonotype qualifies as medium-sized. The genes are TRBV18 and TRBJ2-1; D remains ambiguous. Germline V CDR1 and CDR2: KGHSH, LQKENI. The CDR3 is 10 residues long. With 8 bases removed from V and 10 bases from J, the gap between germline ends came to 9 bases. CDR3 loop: CASADLEQFF. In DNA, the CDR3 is TGTGCCAGCGCCGACCTAGAGCAGTTCTTC.

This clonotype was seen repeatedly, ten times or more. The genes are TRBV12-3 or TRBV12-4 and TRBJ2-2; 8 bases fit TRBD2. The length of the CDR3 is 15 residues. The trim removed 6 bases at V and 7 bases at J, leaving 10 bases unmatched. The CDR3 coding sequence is TGTGCCAGCAGCGGAACGGGGGGGCCGAGCGGGGAGCTGTTTTTT. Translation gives CASSGTGGPSGELFF.

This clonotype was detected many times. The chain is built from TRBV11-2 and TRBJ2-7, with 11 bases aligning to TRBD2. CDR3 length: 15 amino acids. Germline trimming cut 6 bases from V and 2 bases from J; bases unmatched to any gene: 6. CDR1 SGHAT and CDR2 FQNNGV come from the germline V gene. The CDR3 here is CASRSSGRTPYEQYF. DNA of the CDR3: TGTGCCAGCAGGTCTAGCGGGAGGACTCCCTACGAGCAGTACTTC. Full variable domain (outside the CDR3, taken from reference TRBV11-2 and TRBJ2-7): EAGVAQSPRYKIIEKRQSVAFWCNPISGHATLYWYQQILGQGPKLLIQFQNNGVVDDSQLPKDRFSAERLKGVDSTLKIQPAKLEDSAVYLCASRSSGRTPYEQYFGPGTRLTVT.

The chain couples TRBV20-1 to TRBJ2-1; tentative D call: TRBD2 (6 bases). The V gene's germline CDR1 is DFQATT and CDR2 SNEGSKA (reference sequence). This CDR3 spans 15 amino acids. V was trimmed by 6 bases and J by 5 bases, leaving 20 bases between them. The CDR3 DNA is TGCAGTGCCTCCTCGGGAGCTTGGGGAAACAATGAGCAGTTCTTC. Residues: CSASSGAWGNNEQFF.

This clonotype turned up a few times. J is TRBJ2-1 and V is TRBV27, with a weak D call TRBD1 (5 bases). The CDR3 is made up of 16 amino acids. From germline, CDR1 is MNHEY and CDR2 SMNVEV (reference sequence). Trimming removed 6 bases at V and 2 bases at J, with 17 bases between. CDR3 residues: CASSSSSGFPYNEQFF. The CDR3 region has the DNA TGTGCCAGCAGCTCTTCGTCAGGGTTCCCCTACAATGAGCAGTTCTTC.

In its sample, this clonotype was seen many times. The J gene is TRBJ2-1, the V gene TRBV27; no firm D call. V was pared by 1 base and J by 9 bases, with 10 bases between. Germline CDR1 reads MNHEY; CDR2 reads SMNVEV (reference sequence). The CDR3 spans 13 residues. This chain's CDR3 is CASSLWAEAEQFF. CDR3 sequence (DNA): TGTGCCAGCAGTTTATGGGCCGAGGCTGAGCAGTTCTTC.

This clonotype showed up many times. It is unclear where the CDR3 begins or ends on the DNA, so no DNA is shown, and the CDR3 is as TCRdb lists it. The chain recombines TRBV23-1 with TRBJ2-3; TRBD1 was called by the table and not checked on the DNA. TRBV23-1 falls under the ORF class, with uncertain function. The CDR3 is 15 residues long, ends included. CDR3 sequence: CASTRDRGRRIRSIF.

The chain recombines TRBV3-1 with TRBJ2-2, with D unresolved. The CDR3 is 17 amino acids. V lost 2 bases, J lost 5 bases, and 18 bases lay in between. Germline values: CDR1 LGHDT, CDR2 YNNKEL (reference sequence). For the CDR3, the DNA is TGTGCCAGCAGCCAAACTCTAGGGCTAAGCCAAACCGGGGAGCTGTTTTTT. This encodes CASSQTLGLSQTGELFF.

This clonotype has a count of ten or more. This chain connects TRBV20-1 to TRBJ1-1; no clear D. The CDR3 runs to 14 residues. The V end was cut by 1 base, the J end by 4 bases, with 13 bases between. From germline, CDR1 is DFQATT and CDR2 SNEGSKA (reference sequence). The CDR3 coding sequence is TGCAGTGCTAGAGTGGGTCGGGGAGTCACTGAAGCTTTCTTT. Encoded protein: CSARVGRGVTEAFF.

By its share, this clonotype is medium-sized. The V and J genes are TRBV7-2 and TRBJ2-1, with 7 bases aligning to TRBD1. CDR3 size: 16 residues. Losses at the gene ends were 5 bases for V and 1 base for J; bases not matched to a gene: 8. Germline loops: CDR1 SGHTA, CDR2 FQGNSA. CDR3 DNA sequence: TGTGCCAGCAGCACCCGCAGGGGGATGTCCTACAATGAGCAGTTCTTC. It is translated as CASSTRRGMSYNEQFF.